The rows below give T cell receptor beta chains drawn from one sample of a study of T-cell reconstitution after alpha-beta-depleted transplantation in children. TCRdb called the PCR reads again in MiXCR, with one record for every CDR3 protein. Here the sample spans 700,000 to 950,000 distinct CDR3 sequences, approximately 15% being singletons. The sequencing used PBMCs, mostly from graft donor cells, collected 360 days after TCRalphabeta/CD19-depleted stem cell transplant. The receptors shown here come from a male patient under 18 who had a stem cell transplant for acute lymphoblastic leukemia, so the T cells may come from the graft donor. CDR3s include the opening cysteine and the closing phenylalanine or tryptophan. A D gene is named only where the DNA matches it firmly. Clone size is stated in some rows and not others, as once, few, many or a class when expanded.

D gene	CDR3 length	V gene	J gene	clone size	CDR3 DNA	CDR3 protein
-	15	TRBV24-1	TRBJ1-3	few	TGTGCCACCAGTGATGGCAGGGAGGCCGGAAACACCATATATTTT	CATSDGREAGNTIYF
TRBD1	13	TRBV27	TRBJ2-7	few	TGTGCCAGCAGATCCGACAGGGTAAAAGAGCAGTACTTC	CASRSDRVKEQYF
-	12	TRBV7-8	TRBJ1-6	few	TGTGCCAGCAGCCCGAGCCATTCACCCCTCCACTTT	CASSPSHSPLHF
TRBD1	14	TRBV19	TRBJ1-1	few	TGTGCCGCCTCGACAGGGGGCGCGACAGGTGAAGCTTTCTTT	CAASTGGATGEAFF
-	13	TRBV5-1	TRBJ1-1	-	TGCGCCAGCAGCTGGGCAGGGGACACTGAAGCTTTCTTT	CASSWAGDTEAFF
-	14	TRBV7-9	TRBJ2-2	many	TGTGCCAGCCCTAGGACAGCCTACACCGGGGAGCTGTTTTTT	CASPRTAYTGELFF
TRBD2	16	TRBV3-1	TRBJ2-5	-	TGTGCCAGCAGCCGACGAGCGGGAGGGCCAGCAGAGACCCAGTACTTC	CASSRRAGGPAETQYF
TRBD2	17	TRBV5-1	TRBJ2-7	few	TGCGCCAGCAGCTTGGTCCGACTAGCGGGAGAACCCTACGAGCAGTACTTC	CASSLVRLAGEPYEQYF
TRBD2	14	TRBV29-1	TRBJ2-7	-	TGCAGCGCTACGAGGGGCGGGGGGACCTACGAGCAGTACTTC	CSATRGGGTYEQYF
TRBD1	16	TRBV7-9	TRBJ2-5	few	TGTGCCAGCAGCCCTTGGGACAGGGGGCCCGGCAAGACCCAGTACTTC	CASSPWDRGPGKTQYF
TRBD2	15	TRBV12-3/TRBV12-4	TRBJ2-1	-	TGTGCCAGCAGTTTAGCGGGAGGGCCGATGGGTGAGCAGTTCTTC	CASSLAGGPMGEQFF
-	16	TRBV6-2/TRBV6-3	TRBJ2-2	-	TGTGCCAGCAGCGGGGACGGACTCGCTAACACCGGGGAGCTGTTTTTT	CASSGDGLANTGELFF